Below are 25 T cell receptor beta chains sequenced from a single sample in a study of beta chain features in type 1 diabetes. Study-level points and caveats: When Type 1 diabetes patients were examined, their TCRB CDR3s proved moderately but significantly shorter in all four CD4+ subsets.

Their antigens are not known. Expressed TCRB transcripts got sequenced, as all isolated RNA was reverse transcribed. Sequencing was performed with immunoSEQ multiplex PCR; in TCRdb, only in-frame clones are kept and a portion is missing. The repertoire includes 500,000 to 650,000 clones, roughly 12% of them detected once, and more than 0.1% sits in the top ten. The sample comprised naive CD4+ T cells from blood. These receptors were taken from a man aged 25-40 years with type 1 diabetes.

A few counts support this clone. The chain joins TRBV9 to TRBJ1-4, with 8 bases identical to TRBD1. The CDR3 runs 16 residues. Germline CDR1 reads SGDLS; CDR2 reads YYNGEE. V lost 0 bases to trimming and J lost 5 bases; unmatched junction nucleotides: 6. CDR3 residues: CASSVEEGQVNEKLFF. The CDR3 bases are TGTGCCAGCAGCGTAGAAGAGGGACAGGTGAATGAAAAACTGTTTTTT.

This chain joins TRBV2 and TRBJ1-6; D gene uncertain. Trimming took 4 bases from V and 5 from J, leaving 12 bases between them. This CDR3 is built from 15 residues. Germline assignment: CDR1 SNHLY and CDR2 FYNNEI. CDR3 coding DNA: TGTGCCAGCAGTGGGAATAAGTACCATAATTCACCCCTCCACTTT. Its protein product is CASSGNKYHNSPLHF.

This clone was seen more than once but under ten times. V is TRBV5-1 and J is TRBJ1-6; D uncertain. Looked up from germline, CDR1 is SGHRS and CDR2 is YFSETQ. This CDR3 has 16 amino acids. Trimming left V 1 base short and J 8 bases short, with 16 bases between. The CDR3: CASSLTASAVDSPLHF. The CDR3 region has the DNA TGCGCCAGCAGCTTGACAGCGTCCGCGGTAGATTCACCCCTCCACTTT.

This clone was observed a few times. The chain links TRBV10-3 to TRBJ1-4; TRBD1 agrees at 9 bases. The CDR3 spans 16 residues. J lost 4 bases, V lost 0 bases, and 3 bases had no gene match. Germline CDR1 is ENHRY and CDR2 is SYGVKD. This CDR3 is CAISESRGQGNEKLFF. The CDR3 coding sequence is TGTGCCATCAGTGAGTCTCGGGGACAGGGTAATGAAAAACTGTTTTTT.

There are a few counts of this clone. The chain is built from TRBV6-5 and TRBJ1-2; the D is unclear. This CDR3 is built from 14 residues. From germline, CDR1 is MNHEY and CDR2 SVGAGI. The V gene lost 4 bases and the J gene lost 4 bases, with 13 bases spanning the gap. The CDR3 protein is CASSSAALTYGYTF. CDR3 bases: TGTGCCAGCAGTTCCGCAGCCTTAACCTATGGCTACACCTTC.

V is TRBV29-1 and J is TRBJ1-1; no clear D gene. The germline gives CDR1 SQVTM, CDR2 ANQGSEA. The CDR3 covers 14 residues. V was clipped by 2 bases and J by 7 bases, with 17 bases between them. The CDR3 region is CSVEYRLKRDEAFF. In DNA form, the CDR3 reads TGCAGCGTTGAATATCGGCTGAAAAGGGATGAAGCTTTCTTT.

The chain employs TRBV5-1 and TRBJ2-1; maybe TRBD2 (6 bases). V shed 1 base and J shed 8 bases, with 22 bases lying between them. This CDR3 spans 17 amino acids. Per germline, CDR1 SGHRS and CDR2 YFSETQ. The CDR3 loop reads CASSLTITSSEPHEQFF. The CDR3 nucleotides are TGCGCCAGCAGCTTGACAATAACTAGCTCCGAACCCCATGAGCAGTTCTTC.

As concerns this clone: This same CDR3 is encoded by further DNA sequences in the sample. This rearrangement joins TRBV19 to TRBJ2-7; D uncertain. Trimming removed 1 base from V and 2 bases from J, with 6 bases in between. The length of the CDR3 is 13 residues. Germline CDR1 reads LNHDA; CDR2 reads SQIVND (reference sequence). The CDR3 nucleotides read TGTGCCAGTAGTATAGGGGGAACCTACGAGCAGTACTTC. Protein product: CASSIGGTYEQYF.

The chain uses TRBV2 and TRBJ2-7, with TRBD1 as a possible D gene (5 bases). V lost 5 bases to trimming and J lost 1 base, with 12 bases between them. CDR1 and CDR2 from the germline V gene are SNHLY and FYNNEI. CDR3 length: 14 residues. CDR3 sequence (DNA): TGTGCCAGCAGTTTCCGACAGCTATCCTACGAGCAGTACTTC. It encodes CASSFRQLSYEQYF.

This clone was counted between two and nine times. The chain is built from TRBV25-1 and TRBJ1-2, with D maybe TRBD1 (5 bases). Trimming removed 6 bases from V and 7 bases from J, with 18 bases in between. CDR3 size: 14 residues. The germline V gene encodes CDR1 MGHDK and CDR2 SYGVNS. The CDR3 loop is CASSPGGASSGYTF. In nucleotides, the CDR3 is TGTGCCAGCAGCCCTGGAGGGGCGAGTAGTGGCTACACCTTC.

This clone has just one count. CDR3 in amino acids: CASSVLGVNTGELFF. The CDR3 DNA follows: TGTGCCAGCAGTGTTTTGGGGGTGAACACCGGGGAGCTGTTTTTT. The chain carries TRBV2 and TRBJ2-2; TRBD1 or TRBD2 may be the D gene (5 bases each). CDR3 length: 15 residues. The germline V gene encodes CDR1 SNHLY and CDR2 FYNNEI. V was shortened by 4 bases and J by 1 base, with 10 bases between the two germline ends.

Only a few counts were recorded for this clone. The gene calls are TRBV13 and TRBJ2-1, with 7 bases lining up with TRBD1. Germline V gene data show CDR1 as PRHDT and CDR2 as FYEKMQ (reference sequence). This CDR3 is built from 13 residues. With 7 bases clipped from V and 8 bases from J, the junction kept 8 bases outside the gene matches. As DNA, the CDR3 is TGTGCCAGCACCCTAGACAGGGACGATGAGCAGTTCTTC. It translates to CASTLDRDDEQFF.

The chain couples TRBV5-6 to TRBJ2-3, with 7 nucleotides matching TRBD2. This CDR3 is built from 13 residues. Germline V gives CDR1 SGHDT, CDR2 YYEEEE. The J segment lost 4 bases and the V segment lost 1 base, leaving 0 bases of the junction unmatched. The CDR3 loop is CASSLSGADTQYF. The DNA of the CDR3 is TGTGCCAGCAGCTTGAGCGGGGCAGATACGCAGTATTTT.

CDR3 sequence: CASNRDRGIETQYF. The CDR3 nucleotides are TGTGCCAGCAACCGGGACAGGGGTATAGAGACCCAGTACTTC. V and J are TRBV11-2 and TRBJ2-5; 10 bases match TRBD1. Trimming cost V 7 bases and J 4 bases; bases outside gene matches: 6. This CDR3 has 14 residues. CDR1 is SGHAT, CDR2 FQNNGV, per germline. The entire variable domain, with the rest obtained from reference TRBV11-2 and TRBJ2-5, is as follows: EAGVAQSPRYKIIEKRQSVAFWCNPISGHATLYWYQQILGQGPKLLIQFQNNGVVDDSQLPKDRFSAERLKGVDSTLKIQPAKLEDSAVYLCASNRDRGIETQYFGPGTRLLVL.

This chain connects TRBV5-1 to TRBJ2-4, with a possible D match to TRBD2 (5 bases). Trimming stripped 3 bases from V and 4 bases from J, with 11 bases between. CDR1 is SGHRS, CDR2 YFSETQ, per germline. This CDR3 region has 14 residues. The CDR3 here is CASSSGVQKNIQYF. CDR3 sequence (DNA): TGCGCCAGCAGCTCCGGGGTACAAAAAAACATTCAGTACTTC.

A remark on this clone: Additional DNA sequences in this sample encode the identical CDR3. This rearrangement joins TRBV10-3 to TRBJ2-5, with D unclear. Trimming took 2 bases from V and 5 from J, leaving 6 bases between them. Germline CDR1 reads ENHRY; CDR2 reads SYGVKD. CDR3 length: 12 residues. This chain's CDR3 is CAISESQETQYF. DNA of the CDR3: TGTGCCATCAGTGAGAGTCAGGAGACCCAGTACTTC.

The CDR3 nucleotides are TGTGCCACCGGAGGGGACTGGAACACTGAAGCTTTCTTT. Residues: CATGGDWNTEAFF. The chain recombines TRBV7-2 with TRBJ1-1; tentative D call: TRBD1 (5 bases). Germline V CDR1 and CDR2: SGHTA, FQGNSA. The germline V and J ends were trimmed by 10 bases and 1 base, with 13 bases remaining between them. The CDR3 runs to 13 residues.

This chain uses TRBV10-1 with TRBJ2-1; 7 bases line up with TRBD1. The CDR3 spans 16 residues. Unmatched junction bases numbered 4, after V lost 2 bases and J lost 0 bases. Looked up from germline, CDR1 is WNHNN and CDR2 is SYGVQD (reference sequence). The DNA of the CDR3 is TGCGCCAGCAGTGAGGTCGGGACAGCCTCCTACAATGAGCAGTTCTTC. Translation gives CASSEVGTASYNEQFF.

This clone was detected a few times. The CDR3 loop is CASSQDSWRGTDTQYF. Here the CDR3 DNA reads TGTGCCAGCAGCCAAGATTCTTGGAGGGGCACAGATACGCAGTATTTT. The chain joins TRBV4-2 to TRBJ2-3; TRBD2 might be the D (6 bases). This CDR3 contains 16 residues. Trimming shortened V by 0 bases and J by 1 base, and 11 bases separated the two germline ends. Germline V gene lookup returns CDR1 LGHNA and CDR2 YNFKEQ.

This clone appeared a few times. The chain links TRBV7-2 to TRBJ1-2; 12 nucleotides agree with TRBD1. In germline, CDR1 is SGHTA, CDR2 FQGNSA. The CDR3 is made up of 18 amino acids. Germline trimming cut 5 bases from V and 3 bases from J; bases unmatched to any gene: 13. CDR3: CASSVPGTGGIVDYGYTF. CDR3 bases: TGTGCCAGCAGCGTCCCCGGGACAGGGGGCATCGTTGACTATGGCTACACCTTC.

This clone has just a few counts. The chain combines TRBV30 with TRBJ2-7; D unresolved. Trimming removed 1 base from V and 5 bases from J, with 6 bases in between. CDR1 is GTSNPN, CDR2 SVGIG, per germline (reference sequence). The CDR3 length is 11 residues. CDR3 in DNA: TGTGCCTGGAGTGGAAGCCACGAGCAGTACTTC. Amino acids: CAWSGSHEQYF.

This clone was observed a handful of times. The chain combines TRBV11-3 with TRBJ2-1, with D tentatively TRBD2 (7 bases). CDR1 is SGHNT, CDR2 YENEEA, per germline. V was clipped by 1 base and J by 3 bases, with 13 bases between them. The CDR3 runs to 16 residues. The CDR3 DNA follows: TGTGCCAGCAGCTTAGCGGGGGGCCGCCGCTACAATGAGCAGTTCTTC. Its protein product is CASSLAGGRRYNEQFF.

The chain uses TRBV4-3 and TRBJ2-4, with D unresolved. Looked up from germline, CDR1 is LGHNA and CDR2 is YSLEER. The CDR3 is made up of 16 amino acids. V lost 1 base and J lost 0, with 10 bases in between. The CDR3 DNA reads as TGCGCCAGCAGCCAAGGGTGGCAGCGAGCCAAAAACATTCAGTACTTC. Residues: CASSQGWQRAKNIQYF.

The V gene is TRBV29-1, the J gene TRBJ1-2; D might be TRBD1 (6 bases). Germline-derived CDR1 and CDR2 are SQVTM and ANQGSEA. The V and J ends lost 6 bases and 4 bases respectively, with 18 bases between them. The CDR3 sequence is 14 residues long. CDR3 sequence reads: CSVIGQNGGYGYTF. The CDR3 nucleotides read TGCAGCGTCATAGGACAGAATGGAGGCTATGGCTACACCTTC.

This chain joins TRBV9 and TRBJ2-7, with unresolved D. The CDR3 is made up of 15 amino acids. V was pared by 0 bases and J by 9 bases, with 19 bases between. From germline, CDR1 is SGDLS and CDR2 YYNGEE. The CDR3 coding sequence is TGTGCCAGCAGCGTAGAGGCGGCCAGCCCTACGGTGCAGTACTTC. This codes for CASSVEAASPTVQYF. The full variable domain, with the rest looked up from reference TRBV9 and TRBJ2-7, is DSGVTQTPKHLITATGQRVTLRCSPRSGDLSVYWYQQSLDQGLQFLIQYYNGEERAKGNILERFSAQQFPDLHSELNLSSLELGDSALYFCASSVEAASPTVQYFGPGTRLTVT.